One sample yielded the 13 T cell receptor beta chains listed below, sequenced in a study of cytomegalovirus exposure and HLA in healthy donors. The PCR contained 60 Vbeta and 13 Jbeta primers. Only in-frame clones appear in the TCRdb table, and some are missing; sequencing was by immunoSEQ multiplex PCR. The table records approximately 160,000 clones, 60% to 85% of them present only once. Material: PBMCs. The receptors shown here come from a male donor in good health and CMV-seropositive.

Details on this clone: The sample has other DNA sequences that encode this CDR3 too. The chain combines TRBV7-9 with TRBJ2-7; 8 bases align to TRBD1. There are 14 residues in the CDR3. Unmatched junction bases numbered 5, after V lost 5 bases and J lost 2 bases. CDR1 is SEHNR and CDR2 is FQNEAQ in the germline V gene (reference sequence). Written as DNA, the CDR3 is TGTGCCAGCAGCGCGGGGACAGGAGCCTACGAGCAGTACTTC. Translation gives CASSAGTGAYEQYF.

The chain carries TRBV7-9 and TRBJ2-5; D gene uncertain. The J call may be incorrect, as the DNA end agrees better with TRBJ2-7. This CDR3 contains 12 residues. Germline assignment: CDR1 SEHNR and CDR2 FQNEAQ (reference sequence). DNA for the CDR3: TGTGCCAGCAGCTTAGGAACCTACGAGCAGTACTTC. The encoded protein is CASSLGTYEQYF.

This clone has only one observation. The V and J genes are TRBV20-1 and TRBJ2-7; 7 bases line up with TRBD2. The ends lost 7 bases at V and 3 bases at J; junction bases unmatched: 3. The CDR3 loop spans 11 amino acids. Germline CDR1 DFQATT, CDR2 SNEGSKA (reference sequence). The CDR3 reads CSGRGNYEQYF. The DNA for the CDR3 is TGCAGTGGGCGGGGGAACTACGAGCAGTACTTC.

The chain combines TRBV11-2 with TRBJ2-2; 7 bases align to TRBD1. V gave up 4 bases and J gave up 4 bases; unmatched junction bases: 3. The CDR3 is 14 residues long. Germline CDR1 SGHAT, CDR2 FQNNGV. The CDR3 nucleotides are TGTGCCAGCAGCTCCGGGACAGCCACCGGGGAGCTGTTTTTT. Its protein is CASSSGTATGELFF.

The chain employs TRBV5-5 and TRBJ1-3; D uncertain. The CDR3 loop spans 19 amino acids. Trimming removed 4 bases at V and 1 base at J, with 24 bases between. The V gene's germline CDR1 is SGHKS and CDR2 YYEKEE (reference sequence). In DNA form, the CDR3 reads TGTGCCAGCAGCCCGACCTTAGGATCCGGGAAGTTTTCTGGAAACACCATATATTTT. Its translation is CASSPTLGSGKFSGNTIYF.

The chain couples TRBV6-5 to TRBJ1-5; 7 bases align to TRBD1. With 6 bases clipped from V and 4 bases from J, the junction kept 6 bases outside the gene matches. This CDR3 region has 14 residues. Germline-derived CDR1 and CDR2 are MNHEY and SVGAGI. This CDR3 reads CASRKLQGNQPQHF. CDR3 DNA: TGTGCCAGCAGGAAACTACAGGGGAATCAGCCCCAGCATTTT.

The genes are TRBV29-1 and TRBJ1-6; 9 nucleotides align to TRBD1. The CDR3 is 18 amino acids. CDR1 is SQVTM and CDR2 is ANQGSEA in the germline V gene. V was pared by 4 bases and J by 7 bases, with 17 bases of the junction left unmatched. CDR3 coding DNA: TGCAGCGTTGGTCGGTGCGGGGGGACAGGGATCGACAATTCACCCCTCCACTTT. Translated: CSVGRCGGTGIDNSPLHF.

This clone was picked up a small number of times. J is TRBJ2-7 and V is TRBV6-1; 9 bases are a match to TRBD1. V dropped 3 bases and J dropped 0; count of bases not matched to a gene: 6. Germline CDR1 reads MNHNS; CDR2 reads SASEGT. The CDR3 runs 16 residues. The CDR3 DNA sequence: TGTGCCAGCAGTGACTATAACAGGGGGCCCTCCTACGAGCAGTACTTC. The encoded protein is CASSDYNRGPSYEQYF.

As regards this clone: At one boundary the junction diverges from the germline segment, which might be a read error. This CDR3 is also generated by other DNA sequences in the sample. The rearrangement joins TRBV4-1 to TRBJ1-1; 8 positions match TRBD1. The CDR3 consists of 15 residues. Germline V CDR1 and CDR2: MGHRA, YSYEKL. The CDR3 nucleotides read TGTGCCAGCAGCCATAGGACAGGGCTGAACACTGAAGCTTTCTTT. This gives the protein CASSHRTGLNTEAFF.

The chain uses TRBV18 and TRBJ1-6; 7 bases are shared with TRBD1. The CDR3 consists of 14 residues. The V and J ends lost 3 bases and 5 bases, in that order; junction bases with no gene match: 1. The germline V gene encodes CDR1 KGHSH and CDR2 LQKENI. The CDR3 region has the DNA TGTGCCAGCTCACCGACAGGGAATAATTCACCCCTCCACTTT. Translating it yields CASSPTGNNSPLHF.

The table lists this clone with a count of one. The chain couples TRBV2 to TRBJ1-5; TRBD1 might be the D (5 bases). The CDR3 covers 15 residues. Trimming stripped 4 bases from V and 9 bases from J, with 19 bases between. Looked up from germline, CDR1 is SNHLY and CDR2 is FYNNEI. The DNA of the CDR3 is TGTGCCAGCAGTGGATTAGGGGTCGCCATGTGGCCCCAGCATTTT. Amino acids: CASSGLGVAMWPQHF.

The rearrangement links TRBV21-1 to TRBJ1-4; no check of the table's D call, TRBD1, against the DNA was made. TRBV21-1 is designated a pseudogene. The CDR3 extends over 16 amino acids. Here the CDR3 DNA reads TGTGCCAGCAGCAAGGAAGCCAGGGCAACTAATGAAAAACTGTTTTTT. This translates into CASSKEARATNEKLFF.

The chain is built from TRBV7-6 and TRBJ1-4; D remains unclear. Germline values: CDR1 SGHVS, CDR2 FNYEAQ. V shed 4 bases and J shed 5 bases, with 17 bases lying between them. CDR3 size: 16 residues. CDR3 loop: CASSSRPATTNEKLFF. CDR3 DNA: TGTGCCAGCAGCTCAAGGCCCGCGACGACAAATGAAAAACTGTTTTTT.